Listed below are T cell receptor beta chains from one sample, sequenced in a study of control samples from healthy donors and cancer patients. The protocol was immunoSEQ multiplex PCR, while the TCRdb copy is restricted to in-frame clones and leaves out a portion. The repertoire holds about 94,000 clones, with approximately 90% as singletons. The source material was blood. The receptors derive from a woman aged 18 to 35 in good health. Both conserved end residues are part of each CDR3. A D gene is named only where the DNA matches it firmly. Clone size is stated in some rows and not others, as once, few, many or a class when expanded.

d_call | j_call | v_call | clone_size | cdr3_nt | cdr3_aa
TRBD2 | TRBJ2-3 | TRBV13 | . | TGTGCCAGCAGCCGGGCGGGGGGGCTGACAGATACGCAGTATTTT | CASSRAGGLTDTQYF
TRBD2 | TRBJ2-4 | TRBV29-1 | . | TGCAGCGTTGACGGGAGGGGGGAAAACATTCAGTACTTC | CSVDGRGENIQYF
. | TRBJ1-6 | TRBV6-1 | . | TGTGCCAGCAGTGAAGCTGACGTCTCTATATCGTATAATTCACCCCTCCACTTT | CASSEADVSISYNSPLHF
. | TRBJ2-1 | TRBV10-3 | . | TGTGCCATCACCACGGGAAGAAACAATGAGCAGTTCTTC | CAITTGRNNEQFF
TRBD2 | TRBJ2-5 | TRBV5-1 | . | TGCGCCAGCAGCTTGGATCGTTCGTCTAGCGGCCAAGAGACCCAGTACTTC | CASSLDRSSSGQETQYF
TRBD1 | TRBJ1-1 | TRBV2 | . | TGTGCCAGCACCCGGGACAGGGGGCGAGAAACTGAAGCTTTCTTT | CASTRDRGRETEAFF
. | TRBJ2-3 | TRBV6-4 | once | TGTGCCAGCAGTGAGGACGGAACCGGCCCGGGTACGCAGTATTTT | CASSEDGTGPGTQYF
. | TRBJ1-1 | TRBV2 | . | TGTGCCAGCAGTGGGGAACGGCGAAGGCCAAACACTGAAGCTTTCTTT | CASSGERRRPNTEAFF
. | TRBJ2-1 | TRBV25-1 | . | TGTGCCAGCGGCCTGGGAGAGTCGTACAATGAGCAGTTCTTC | CASGLGESYNEQFF
. | TRBJ2-4 | TRBV7-9 | . | TGTGCCAGCAGCTTAGTCCTGGGGCCGTGGGCCAAAAACATTCAGTACTTC | CASSLVLGPWAKNIQYF
. | TRBJ2-5 | TRBV2 | once | TGTGCCAGCAGTCGGGACTTTAACCAAGAGACCCAGTACTTC | CASSRDFNQETQYF
. | TRBJ2-5 | TRBV6-5 | . | TGTGCCAGCAGTTACTCTTCGCTACAAGAGACCCAGTACTTC | CASSYSSLQETQYF
TRBD2 | TRBJ2-5 | TRBV2 | . | TGTGCCAGTAGAAAGCGGGGTCGGCAAGAGACCCAGTACTTC | CASRKRGRQETQYF
. | TRBJ2-7 | TRBV10-1 | once | TGCGCCAGCAGTGAGGGACGCGGGGCCGGCTACGAGCAGTACTTC | CASSEGRGAGYEQYF
TRBD1 | TRBJ1-6 | TRBV6-5 | . | TGTGCCAGCTCCGACAGGGAGCATTCACCCCTCCACTTT | CASSDREHSPLHF
TRBD1 | TRBJ1-5 | TRBV6-1 | once | TGTGCCAGCAGTGATTCTTGGACAGGGAGGGTCGTCGCTCAGCCCCAGCATTTT | CASSDSWTGRVVAQPQHF
. | TRBJ1-1 | TRBV3-1/TRBV3-2 | . | TGTGCCAGCTCCGCCACTGGGGCAGCTTTCTTT | CASSATGAAFF
TRBD1 | TRBJ1-2 | TRBV27 | . | TGTGCCAGCCTGGGACAGGGGGCGCGGGGCTACACCTTC | CASLGQGARGYTF
TRBD1 | TRBJ1-2 | TRBV28 | . | TGTGCCAGCAGTGGACAGGGATTGAGCTATGGCTACACCTTC | CASSGQGLSYGYTF
. | TRBJ1-6 | TRBV3-1/TRBV3-2 | . | TGTGCCAGCAGCCAATCAAGGGGATCCCTACTCCACTTT | CASSQSRGSLLHF
. | TRBJ2-7 | TRBV14 | once | TGTGCCAGCAGCCAAGATTGGGCCGGGGCACCCTACGAGCAGTACTTC | CASSQDWAGAPYEQYF
TRBD1 | TRBJ1-2 | TRBV11-2 | . | TGTGCCAGCAGCTTAGTTGGGACAGTCAATGGCTACACCTTC | CASSLVGTVNGYTF
. | TRBJ1-5 | TRBV2 | . | TGTGCCTCTCACAGGGAAGGGGATCAGCCCCAGCATTTT | CASHREGDQPQHF
TRBD1 | TRBJ2-7 | TRBV2 | few | TGTGCCGGACAGGGGGCGTTATCCTACGAGCAGTACTTC | CAGQGALSYEQYF
. | TRBJ1-1 | TRBV12-3/TRBV12-4 | . | TGTGCCAGCAGTTTAGGTGGGACTGGTCCATTCTTT | CASSLGGTGPFF
. | TRBJ2-1 | TRBV7-9 | . | TGTGCCAGCAGGGAACAGGGAGTCGGTTACAATGAGCAGTTCTTC | CASREQGVGYNEQFF